This T cell receptor (beta chain) came from a study of neoadjuvant nivolumab and ipilimumab in lung cancer. Study as a whole: Nivolumab 3 mg/kg was given days 1, 15 and 29, plus ipilimumab 1 mg/kg day 1 in combination. General study findings and limits: Pretherapy blood TCR richness correlated positively with resected tumor richness. Resected tumors had greater TCR richness and clonality than uninvolved lung. Only a small number of samples underwent TCR sequencing.

Germline CDR1 and CDR2: MNHNS and SASEGT. The CDR3 consists of 14 residues. V lost 9 bases, J lost 6 bases, and 21 bases lay in between. Of note for this clone: The antigen is undetermined.

Sequencing used immunoSEQ multiplex PCR; TCRdb keeps in-frame clones, though not all of them. This table has fewer than 30,000 clones, about 78% appearing once. This sequence was found in an adult with non-small cell lung cancer. This material consisted of tumor tissue, taken after neoadjuvant nivolumab, alone or with ipilimumab, at or shortly before surgery. The chain is built from TRBV6-1 and TRBJ2-7, with D tentatively TRBD2 (5 bases). In DNA form, the CDR3 reads TGTGCCAGTAGCTTACACAGCCCGGCGGGCGAGCAGTACTTC. It encodes CASSLHSPAGEQYF.